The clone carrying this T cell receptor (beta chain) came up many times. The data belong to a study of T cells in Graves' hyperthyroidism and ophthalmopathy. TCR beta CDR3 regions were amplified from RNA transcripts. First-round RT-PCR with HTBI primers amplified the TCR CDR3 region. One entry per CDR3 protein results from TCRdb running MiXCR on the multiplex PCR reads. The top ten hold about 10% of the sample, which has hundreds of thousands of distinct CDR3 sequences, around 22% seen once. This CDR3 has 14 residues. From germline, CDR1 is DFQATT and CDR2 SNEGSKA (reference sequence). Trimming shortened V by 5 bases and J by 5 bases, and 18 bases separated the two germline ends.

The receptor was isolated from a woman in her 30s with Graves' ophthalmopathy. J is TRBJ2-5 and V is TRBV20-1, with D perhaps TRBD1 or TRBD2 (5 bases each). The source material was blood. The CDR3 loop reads CSAEGFWGGETQYF. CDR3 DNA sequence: TGCAGTGCTGAGGGGTTTTGGGGCGGGGAGACCCAGTACTTC.